This T cell receptor beta chain was sequenced for a study of blood T cell repertoires in COVID-19 (dated by TCRdb to the early 2020s). Turning to the overall study: Samples covering the acute and convalescent phases of COVID-19 were provided by collaborators in the United States, Italy and Spain. The prospective study material was composed of cDNA or gDNA derived from T cells, B-cell-depleted T cells, or PBMCs. Deeply sampled blood TCRbeta repertoires from subjects exposed to, actively infected with, or recovered from COVID-19 were included in the dataset. The repertoires were released in a freely available public database intended as a resource for research on the immune response to SARS-CoV-2. Samples were obtained from the ongoing ImmuneRACE study (first 160 participants) and from 950 to 1,500 subjects provided by 6 global collaborators. The sample metadata nearly always contained a de-identified subject ID, COVID-19 status, age in years and sex. Where HLA class I and class II types were available, the types were taken from metadata supplied by the sample provider, not from assay-based typing.

Of note for this clone: Which antigen it targets is not known. No base-level quality is on record; no much larger clone is a single base apart.

The investigation overall reported the following: The quantity of clinical and demographic metadata differed by source and by participant and was supplied without curation.

The collaborating institutions used their own protocols to collect whole blood in K2EDTA tubes. For TCRbeta analysis, collaborators shipped samples as frozen whole blood, isolated PBMCs, or DNA extracted from either of those sample types. TCRbeta CDR3 regions were amplified from genomic DNA by means of the immunoSEQ Assay, a bias-controlled multiplex PCR. The paper's processing steps were these. The number of nucleated cells in each sample was estimated from the amplification of reference gene primers within the assay. Sequence reads were collapsed and filtered to measure the absolute abundance of every unique TCRbeta CDR3 rearrangement. Productive Simpson clonality was computed per sample as the square root of Simpson's diversity index over productive rearrangements. The table comes from immuneACCESS by way of TCRdb, which keeps in-frame sequences with V and J called. Part of the clones is missing from these tables; in studies checked, under half for an unresolved V gene and the rest for unknown reasons. Clone size and V and J calls were adopted from that table, with D and trimming inferred from the DNA. The sample has 130,000 or so clones on record, about 83% of them singletons. The ten biggest clones cover roughly 13% of the sample.

CDR1 and CDR2, per the germline V gene, are MNHNS and SASEGT. After removal of 4 bases from V and 2 bases from J, the junction retains 8 bases not matched to a gene. The CDR3 covers 16 residues, taking in both the cysteine and the phenylalanine. Kept here is only the CDR3 DNA, which spans 48 bases and is read in frame from base 1. This clonotype originated in a human donor in a cohort sampled during active COVID-19. The chain is made from TRBV6-1 and TRBJ1-3; 7 central nucleotides agree with TRBD1. The sequenced sample was peripheral blood. CDR3 protein: CASSGRVRGPGNTIYF. The sequence in DNA is TGTGCCAGCAGTGGTCGGGTGAGGGGGCCTGGAAACACCATATATTTT.